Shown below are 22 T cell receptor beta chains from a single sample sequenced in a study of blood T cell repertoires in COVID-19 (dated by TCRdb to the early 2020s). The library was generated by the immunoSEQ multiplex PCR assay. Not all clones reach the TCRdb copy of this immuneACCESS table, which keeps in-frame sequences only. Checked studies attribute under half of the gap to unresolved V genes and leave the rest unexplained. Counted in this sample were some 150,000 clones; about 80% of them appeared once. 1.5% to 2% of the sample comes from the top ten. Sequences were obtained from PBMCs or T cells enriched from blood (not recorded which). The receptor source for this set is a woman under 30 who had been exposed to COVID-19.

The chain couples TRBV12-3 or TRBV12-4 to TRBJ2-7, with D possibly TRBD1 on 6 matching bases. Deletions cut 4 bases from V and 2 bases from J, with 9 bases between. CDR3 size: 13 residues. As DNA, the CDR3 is TGTGCCAGCAGTTCCCGGGACACCTACGAGCAGTACTTC. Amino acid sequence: CASSSRDTYEQYF.

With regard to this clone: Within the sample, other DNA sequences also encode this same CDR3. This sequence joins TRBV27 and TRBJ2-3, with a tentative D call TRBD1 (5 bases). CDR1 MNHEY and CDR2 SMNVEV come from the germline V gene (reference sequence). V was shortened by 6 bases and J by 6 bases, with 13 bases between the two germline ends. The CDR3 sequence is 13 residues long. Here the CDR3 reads CASRRQGGDTQYF. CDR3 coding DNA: TGTGCCAGCAGAAGGCAGGGTGGGGATACGCAGTATTTT.

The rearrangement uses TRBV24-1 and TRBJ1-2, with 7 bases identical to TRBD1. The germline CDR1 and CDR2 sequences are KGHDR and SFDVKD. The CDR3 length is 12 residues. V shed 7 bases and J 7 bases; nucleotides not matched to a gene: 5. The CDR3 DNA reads TGTGCCACCAGCCGACAGGGCTCTGGCTACACCTTC. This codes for CATSRQGSGYTF.

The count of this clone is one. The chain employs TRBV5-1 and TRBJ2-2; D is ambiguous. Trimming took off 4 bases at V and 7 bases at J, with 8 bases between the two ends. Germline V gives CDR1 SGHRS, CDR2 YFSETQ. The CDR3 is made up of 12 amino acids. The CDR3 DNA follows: TGCGCCAGCAGCCTGGCGAGCGGGGAGCTGTTTTTT. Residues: CASSLASGELFF. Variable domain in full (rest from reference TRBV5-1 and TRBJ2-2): KAGVTQTPRYLIKTRGQQVTLSCSPISGHRSVSWYQQTPGQGLQFLFEYFSETQRNKGNFPGRFSGRQFSNSRSEMNVSTLELGDSALYLCASSLASGELFFGEGSRLTVL.

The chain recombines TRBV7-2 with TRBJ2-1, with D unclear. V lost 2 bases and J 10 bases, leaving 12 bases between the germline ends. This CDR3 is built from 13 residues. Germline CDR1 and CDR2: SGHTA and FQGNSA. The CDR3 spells CASSLSDIHEQFF. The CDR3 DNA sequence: TGTGCCAGCAGCTTATCCGACATTCACGAGCAGTTCTTC.

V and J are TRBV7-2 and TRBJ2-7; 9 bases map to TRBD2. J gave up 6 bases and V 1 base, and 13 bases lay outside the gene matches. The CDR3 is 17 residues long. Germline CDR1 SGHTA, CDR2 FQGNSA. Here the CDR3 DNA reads TGTGCCAGCAGCTTAGTCGGTAGCGGGAGAGGGGTGAGCGAGCAGTACTTC. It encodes CASSLVGSGRGVSEQYF. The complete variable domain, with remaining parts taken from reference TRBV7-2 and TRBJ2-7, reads GAGVSQSPSNKVTEKGKDVELRCDPISGHTALYWYRQSLGQGLEFLIYFQGNSAPDKSGLPSDRFSAERTGGSVSTLTIQRTQQEDSAVYLCASSLVGSGRGVSEQYFGPGTRLTVT.

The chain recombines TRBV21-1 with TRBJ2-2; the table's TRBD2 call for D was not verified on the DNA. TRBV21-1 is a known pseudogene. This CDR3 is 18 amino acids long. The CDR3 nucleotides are TGTGCCAGCAGCACGCTCAAGGTCAGTGGAGGAGACACCGGGGAGCTGTTTTTT. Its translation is CASSTLKVSGGDTGELFF.

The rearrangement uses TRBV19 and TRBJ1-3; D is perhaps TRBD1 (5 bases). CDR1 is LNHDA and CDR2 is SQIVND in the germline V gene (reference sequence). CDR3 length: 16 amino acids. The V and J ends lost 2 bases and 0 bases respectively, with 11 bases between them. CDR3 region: CASSILGASSGNTIYF. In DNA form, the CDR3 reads TGTGCCAGTAGTATACTTGGGGCGAGCTCTGGAAACACCATATATTTT.

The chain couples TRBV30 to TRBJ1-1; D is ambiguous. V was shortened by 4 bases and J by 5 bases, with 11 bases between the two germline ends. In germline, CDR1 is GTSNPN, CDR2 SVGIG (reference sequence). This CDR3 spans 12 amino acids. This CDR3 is CAWNLGDTEAFF. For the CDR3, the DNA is TGTGCCTGGAATTTGGGCGATACTGAAGCTTTCTTT.

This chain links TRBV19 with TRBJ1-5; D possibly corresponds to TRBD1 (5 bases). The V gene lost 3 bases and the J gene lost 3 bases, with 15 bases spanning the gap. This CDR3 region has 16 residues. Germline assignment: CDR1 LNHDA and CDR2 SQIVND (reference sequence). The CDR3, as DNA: TGTGCCAGTAGTATCCTCAGGGTTGTCGACAATCAGCCCCAGCATTTT. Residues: CASSILRVVDNQPQHF.

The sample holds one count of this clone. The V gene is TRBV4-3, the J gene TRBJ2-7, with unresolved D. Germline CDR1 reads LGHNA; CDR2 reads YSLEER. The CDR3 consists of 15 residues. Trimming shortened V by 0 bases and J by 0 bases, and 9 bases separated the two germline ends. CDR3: CASSQEFRSSYEQYF. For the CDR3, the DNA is TGCGCCAGCAGCCAAGAGTTCCGTAGCTCCTACGAGCAGTACTTC.

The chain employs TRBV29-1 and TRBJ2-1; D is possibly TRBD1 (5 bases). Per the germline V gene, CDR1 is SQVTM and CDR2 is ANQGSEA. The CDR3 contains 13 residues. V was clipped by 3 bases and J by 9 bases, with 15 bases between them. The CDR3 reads CSVDRVQRSEQFF. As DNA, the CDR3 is TGCAGCGTTGACAGGGTCCAGCGCAGTGAGCAGTTCTTC.

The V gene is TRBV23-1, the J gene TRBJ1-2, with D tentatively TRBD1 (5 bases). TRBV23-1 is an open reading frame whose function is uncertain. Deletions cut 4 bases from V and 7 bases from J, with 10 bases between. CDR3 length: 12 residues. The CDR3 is CASSPRGGGYTF. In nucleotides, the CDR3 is TGCGCCAGCAGTCCTCGGGGGGGTGGCTACACCTTC.

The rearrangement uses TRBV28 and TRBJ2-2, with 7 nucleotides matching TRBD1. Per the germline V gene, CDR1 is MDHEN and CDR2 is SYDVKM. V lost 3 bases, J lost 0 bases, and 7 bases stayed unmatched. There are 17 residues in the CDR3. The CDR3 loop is CASSFPSTGPNTGELFF. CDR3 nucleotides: TGTGCCAGCAGTTTTCCATCGACAGGGCCGAACACCGGGGAGCTGTTTTTT.

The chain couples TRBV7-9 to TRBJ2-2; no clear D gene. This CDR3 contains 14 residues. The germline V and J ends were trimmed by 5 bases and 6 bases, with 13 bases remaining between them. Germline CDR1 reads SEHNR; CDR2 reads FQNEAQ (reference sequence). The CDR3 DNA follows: TGTGCCAGCAGCATCATAGAGCGCTCCGGGGAGCTGTTTTTT. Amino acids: CASSIIERSGELFF. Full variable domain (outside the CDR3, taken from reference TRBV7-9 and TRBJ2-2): DTGVSQNPRHKITKRGQNVTFRCDPISEHNRLYWYRQTLGQGPEFLTYFQNEAQLEKSRLLSDRFSAERPKGSFSTLEIQRTEQGDSAMYLCASSIIERSGELFFGEGSRLTVL.

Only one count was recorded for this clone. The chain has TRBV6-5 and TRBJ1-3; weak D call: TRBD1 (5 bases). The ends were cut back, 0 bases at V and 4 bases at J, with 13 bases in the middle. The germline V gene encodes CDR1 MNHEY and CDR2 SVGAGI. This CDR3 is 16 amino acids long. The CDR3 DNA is TGTGCCAGCAGTTACTCGATAGCAGGGTCCGGAAACACCATATATTTT. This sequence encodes CASSYSIAGSGNTIYF.

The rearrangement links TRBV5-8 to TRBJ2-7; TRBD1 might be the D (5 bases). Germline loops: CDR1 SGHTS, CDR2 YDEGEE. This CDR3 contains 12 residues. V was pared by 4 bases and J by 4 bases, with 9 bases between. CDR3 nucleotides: TGTGCCAGCAGCGTAAGGGGTTACGAGCAGTACTTC. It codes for CASSVRGYEQYF.

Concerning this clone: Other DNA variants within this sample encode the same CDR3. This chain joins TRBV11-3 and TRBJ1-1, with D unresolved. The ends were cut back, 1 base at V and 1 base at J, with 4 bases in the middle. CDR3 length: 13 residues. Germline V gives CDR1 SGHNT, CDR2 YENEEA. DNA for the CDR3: TGTGCCAGCAGCTTAGGGGCGAACACTGAAGCTTTCTTT. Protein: CASSLGANTEAFF. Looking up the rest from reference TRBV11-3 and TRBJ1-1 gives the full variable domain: EAGVVQSPRYKIIEKKQPVAFWCNPISGHNTLYWYLQNLGQGPELLIRYENEEAVDDSQLPKDRFSAERLKGVDSTLKIQPAELGDSAVYLCASSLGANTEAFFGQGTRLTVV.

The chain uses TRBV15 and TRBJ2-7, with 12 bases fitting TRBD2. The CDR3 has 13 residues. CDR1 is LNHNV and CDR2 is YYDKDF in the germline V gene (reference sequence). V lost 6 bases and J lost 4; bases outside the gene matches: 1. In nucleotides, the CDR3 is TGTGCCACCAGACTAGCGGGAGGATACGAGCAGTACTTC. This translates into CATRLAGGYEQYF. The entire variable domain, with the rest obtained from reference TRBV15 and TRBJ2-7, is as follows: DAMVIQNPRYQVTQFGKPVTLSCSQTLNHNVMYWYQQKSSQAPKLLFHYYDKDFNNEADTPDNFQSRRPNTSFCFLDIRSPGLGDTAMYLCATRLAGGYEQYFGPGTRLTVT.

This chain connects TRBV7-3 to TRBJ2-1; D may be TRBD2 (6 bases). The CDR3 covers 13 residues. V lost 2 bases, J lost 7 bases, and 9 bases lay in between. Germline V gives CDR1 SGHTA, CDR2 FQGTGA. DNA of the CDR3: TGTGCCAGCAGCTTACCAGGGAGGAATGAGCAGTTCTTC. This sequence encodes CASSLPGRNEQFF.

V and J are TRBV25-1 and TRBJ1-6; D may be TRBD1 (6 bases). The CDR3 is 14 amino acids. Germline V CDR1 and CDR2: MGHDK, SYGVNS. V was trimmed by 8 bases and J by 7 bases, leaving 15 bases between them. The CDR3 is CASANRVGNSPLHF. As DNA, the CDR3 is TGTGCCAGCGCCAACAGGGTTGGCAATTCACCCCTCCACTTT.

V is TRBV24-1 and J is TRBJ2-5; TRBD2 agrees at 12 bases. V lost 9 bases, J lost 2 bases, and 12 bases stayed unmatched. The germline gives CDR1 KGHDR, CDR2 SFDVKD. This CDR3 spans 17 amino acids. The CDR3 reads CATAGRLAGVRQETQYF. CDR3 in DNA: TGTGCCACCGCAGGGCGACTAGCGGGAGTAAGGCAAGAGACCCAGTACTTC.